These 3 T cell receptor beta chains came from one sample sequenced in a study of T cell repertoires in cytomegalovirus infection (dated by TCRdb to about 2019). These receptors have no known antigen. For sequencing, an Illumina HiSeq 1500 was employed. TCRdb trimmed public reads at Q25 via fastp, called clones via MiXCR and kept in-frame beta chains. Each entry merges the rows of one CDR3 protein and shows their most common DNA and genes. The sample yields hundreds of thousands of distinct CDR3 sequences; roughly 36% were counted once. The ten largest clones capture about 18% of the sample. Per the publication, the treatment or condition label means: in vitro stimulation with specific CMV peptide epitopes to enrich CMV-specific T cells. Sequenced here: cultured PBMCs, sampled from culture after CMV antigen stimulation. These receptors were taken from a human donor in good health (CMV status not recorded). Some clones in this sample may be carry-over from other donors' samples.

This clonotype was found a few times. The chain has TRBV7-2 and TRBJ2-3; TRBD2 matches 8 bases. This CDR3 has 13 residues. V lost 9 bases and J lost 2; bases outside the gene matches: 4. Germline V CDR1 and CDR2: SGHTA, FQGNSA. The CDR3 reads CASSGDSTDTQYF. CDR3 DNA: TGTGCCAGTAGCGGGGATTCCACAGATACGCAGTATTTT.

The chain combines TRBV4-1 with TRBJ2-1; TRBD2 agrees at 14 bases. There are 15 residues in the CDR3. Germline CDR1 and CDR2: MGHRA and YSYEKL. The ends lost 4 bases at V and 9 bases at J; junction bases unmatched: 5. As DNA, the CDR3 is TGCGCCAGCAGCCGGGGACTAGCGGGAGTGGGTGAGCAGTTCTTC. It encodes CASSRGLAGVGEQFF.

The rearrangement links TRBV7-6 to TRBJ2-3; no clear D gene. CDR3 length: 14 amino acids. CDR1 SGHVS and CDR2 FNYEAQ come from the germline V gene. V gave up 1 base and J gave up 6 bases, with 11 bases separating them. The CDR3 sequence: CASSLDSLLDTQYF. CDR3 coding DNA: TGTGCCAGCAGCTTAGACAGCCTCCTCGATACGCAGTATTTT.